Shown below are 21 T cell receptor beta chains from a single sample sequenced in a study of blood T cells in healthy people across ages. With a J-beta primer mix and a sample-barcoded 5' primer, a second PCR ran about 7 to 12 cycles. TCRdb fed the 5' RACE reads into MiXCR, producing one record per CDR3 protein. The table has roughly 1.7 million distinct CDR3 sequences, 34% seen once; the top ten hold 11%. Sequenced: blood. The source of these receptors is a woman in her twenties or thirties in good health.

As to this clonotype: This may be a read error: a much more frequent sequence differs by one nucleotide. This chain connects TRBV11-2 to TRBJ2-1; 8 nucleotides match TRBD1. Germline V gene sequence: CDR1 SGHAT, CDR2 FQNNGV. The CDR3 loop spans 15 amino acids. CDR3 DNA: TGTGCCAGCAGCCGACAGGGGAGCTCCTACGATGAGCAGTTCTTC. It is translated as CASSRQGSSYDEQFF.

V gene TRBV5-1 combines with J gene TRBJ2-3; D is undetermined. Trimming removed 4 bases at V and 3 bases at J, with 21 bases between. The CDR3 length is 17 residues. The germline V gene has CDR1 SGHRS and CDR2 YFSETQ. CDR3 sequence: CASSRSPQRERTDTQYF. CDR3 sequence (DNA): TGCGCCAGCAGCCGATCCCCCCAGCGAGAGAGAACAGATACGCAGTATTTT.

This clonotype was recorded a few times. This chain links TRBV15 with TRBJ2-7; D possibly corresponds to TRBD2 (6 bases). The CDR3 is made up of 15 amino acids. The germline V gene has CDR1 LNHNV and CDR2 YYDKDF (reference sequence). Trimming pared 5 bases from V and 0 bases from J, leaving 14 bases between. The CDR3 bases are TGTGCCACCAGCGAGGGCGGGGTGAGCTCCTACGAGCAGTACTTC. Its protein is CATSEGGVSSYEQYF.

This clonotype was found a few times. The chain couples TRBV20-1 to TRBJ2-3; D perhaps matches TRBD2 (5 bases). The CDR3 extends over 15 amino acids. Trimming took 1 base from V and 5 from J, leaving 16 bases between them. The germline V gene has CDR1 DFQATT and CDR2 SNEGSKA (reference sequence). Written as DNA, the CDR3 is TGCAGTGCTAGAGGGTGGACCGAGGCGGGAGATACGCAGTATTTT. It encodes CSARGWTEAGDTQYF.

V is TRBV30 and J is TRBJ2-5; 9 positions match TRBD1. V shed 4 bases, J shed 13 bases, and the junction held 10 bases outside the gene matches. This CDR3 region has 12 residues. Germline lookup yields CDR1 GTSNPN and CDR2 SVGIG (reference sequence). CDR3 nucleotides: TGTGCCTGGAAACAGGGGGCGCGGTTTGGGTACTTC. This encodes CAWKQGARFGYF.

V and J are TRBV5-1 and TRBJ2-7; 9 bases match TRBD2. Looked up from germline, CDR1 is SGHRS and CDR2 is YFSETQ. J lost 2 bases, V lost 4 bases, and 7 bases had no gene match. The CDR3 consists of 15 residues. The CDR3 DNA reads as TGCGCCAGCAGCCCCAGACTAGCGGCTACCTACGAGCAGTACTTC. This codes for CASSPRLAATYEQYF.

This chain uses TRBV7-9 with TRBJ1-1; 9 bases map to TRBD1. Germline V gene sequence: CDR1 SEHNR, CDR2 FQNEAQ (reference sequence). After removal of 5 bases from V and 6 bases from J, the junction contained 1 base not matched to a gene. The CDR3 is made up of 12 amino acids. CDR3 protein: CASSDRGSEAFF. CDR3 in DNA: TGTGCCAGCAGCGACAGGGGGTCTGAAGCTTTCTTT.

Note on this clonotype: A read error is possible here, since a much larger clone lies one base away. The chain employs TRBV20-1 and TRBJ2-1; 7 nucleotides match TRBD1. Germline assignment: CDR1 DFQATT and CDR2 SNEGSKA (reference sequence). V was clipped by 0 bases and J by 9 bases; unmatched bases: 11. The CDR3 length is 15 residues. The CDR3 nucleotides are TGCAGTGCTAGAGAGGCCAGGGGGTTTGGCAGTGAGCAGTTCTTC. Protein sequence: CSAREARGFGSEQFF.

The chain combines TRBV3-1 with TRBJ1-2; 10 positions agree with TRBD1. V was pared by 4 bases and J by 8 bases, with 16 bases of the junction left unmatched. The CDR3 runs to 17 residues. Germline V gene data show CDR1 as LGHDT and CDR2 as YNNKEL (reference sequence). This CDR3 reads CASSPDSGQGTWIGYTF. For the CDR3, the DNA is TGTGCCAGCAGCCCTGACTCGGGACAGGGGACGTGGATCGGCTACACCTTC.

V and J are TRBV5-5 and TRBJ2-7, with D perhaps matching TRBD1 or TRBD2 (5 bases each). Germline CDR1 reads SGHKS; CDR2 reads YYEKEE (reference sequence). The length of the CDR3 is 13 residues. V was trimmed by 4 bases and J by 5 bases, leaving 13 bases between them. The CDR3 reads CASSVGPMNEQYF. CDR3 DNA: TGTGCCAGCAGCGTGGGACCCATGAACGAGCAGTACTTC. The entire variable domain, with the rest obtained from reference TRBV5-5 and TRBJ2-7, is as follows: DAGVTQSPTHLIKTRGQQVTLRCSPISGHKSVSWYQQVLGQGPQFIFQYYEKEERGRGNFPDRFSARQFPNYSSELNVNALLLGDSALYLCASSVGPMNEQYFGPGTRLTVT.

The chain couples TRBV7-3 to TRBJ2-7; 8 positions match TRBD2. CDR1 and CDR2 from the germline V gene are SGHTA and FQGTGA. J gave up 2 bases and V 5 bases, and 11 bases lay outside the gene matches. This CDR3 has 16 residues. DNA of the CDR3: TGTGCCAGCAGCCTGCCAGGGGCAGCGGGGGCCTACGAGCAGTACTTC. This sequence encodes CASSLPGAAGAYEQYF.

The chain links TRBV29-1 to TRBJ1-5; no definite D call. V lost 4 bases and J 1 base, leaving 8 bases between the germline ends. The CDR3 contains 13 residues. Germline loops: CDR1 SQVTM, CDR2 ANQGSEA. CDR3 protein: CSVVSGSNQPQHF. CDR3 in DNA: TGCAGCGTTGTTTCGGGGAGCAATCAGCCCCAGCATTTT.

The rearrangement links TRBV11-1 to TRBJ2-1; D not certain. Germline values: CDR1 SGHAT, CDR2 FQDESV (reference sequence). CDR3 length: 22 amino acids. Trimming pared 2 bases from V and 0 bases from J, leaving 29 bases between. CDR3 nucleotide sequence: TGTGCCAGCAGCTTAAGGTCACCTTACCGCCCTCAATCCAACAGCTCCTACAATGAGCAGTTCTTC. Translation gives CASSLRSPYRPQSNSSYNEQFF.

The V and J genes are TRBV29-1 and TRBJ2-1; TRBD1 matches 10 bases. This CDR3 region has 15 residues. Germline assignment: CDR1 SQVTM and CDR2 ANQGSEA. V lost 3 bases and J lost 8; bases outside the gene matches: 10. The CDR3 sequence: CSVDPSTGTGDEQFF. CDR3 nucleotide sequence: TGCAGCGTTGATCCATCAACGGGGACAGGGGATGAGCAGTTCTTC.

This clonotype was seen repeatedly, ten times or more. J is TRBJ2-1 and V is TRBV29-1, with 9 bases lining up with TRBD1. V shed 7 bases and J 9 bases; nucleotides not matched to a gene: 7. Germline V CDR1 and CDR2: SQVTM, ANQGSEA. This CDR3 contains 12 residues. This CDR3 reads CSASRQGGEQFF. The CDR3 coding sequence is TGCAGCGCTTCTCGACAGGGGGGTGAGCAGTTCTTC.

V and J are TRBV11-2 and TRBJ2-5; D is uncertain. This CDR3 has 12 amino acids. Germline V gives CDR1 SGHAT, CDR2 FQNNGV. The V and J ends lost 6 bases and 4 bases respectively, with 9 bases between them. The CDR3 DNA follows: TGTGCCAGCAGTTATCGGACAGAGACCCAGTACTTC. Translation: CASSYRTETQYF.

This chain links TRBV13 with TRBJ2-3; 14 bases align to TRBD2. The CDR3 length is 17 residues. Unmatched junction bases numbered 8, after V lost 5 bases and J lost 4 bases. Germline V gene data show CDR1 as PRHDT and CDR2 as FYEKMQ (reference sequence). CDR3 DNA: TGTGCCAGCAGCGACCCCCGACTAGCGGGAGGGGCAGATACGCAGTATTTT. It translates to CASSDPRLAGGADTQYF. Looking up the rest from reference TRBV13 and TRBJ2-3 gives the full variable domain: AAGVIQSPRHLIKEKRETATLKCYPIPRHDTVYWYQQGPGQDPQFLISFYEKMQSDKGSIPDRFSAQQFSDYHSELNMSSLELGDSALYFCASSDPRLAGGADTQYFGPGTRLTVL.

The rearrangement joins TRBV7-9 to TRBJ2-6; perhaps TRBD1 as D (5 bases). V lost 11 bases and J lost 2, with 7 bases in between. Germline V gene data show CDR1 as SEHNR and CDR2 as FQNEAQ (reference sequence). CDR3 length: 12 amino acids. As DNA, the CDR3 is TGTGCCGTAGGGGCTGGGGCCAACGTCCTGACTTTC. Its translation is CAVGAGANVLTF.

There are a few counts of this clonotype. The genes are TRBV2 and TRBJ2-7; tentatively, D is TRBD2 (6 bases). Germline V gene sequence: CDR1 SNHLY, CDR2 FYNNEI. Trimming pared 5 bases from V and 6 bases from J, leaving 20 bases between. This CDR3 has 15 residues. The CDR3 loop is CASSRTGTERSEQYF. In nucleotides, the CDR3 is TGTGCCAGCAGTCGTACCGGGACTGAGAGATCCGAGCAGTACTTC.

The chain carries TRBV20-1 and TRBJ2-1; perhaps D is TRBD1 or TRBD2 (5 bases each). CDR3 length: 14 residues. Germline-derived CDR1 and CDR2 are DFQATT and SNEGSKA (reference sequence). V was shortened by 1 base and J by 0 bases, with 7 bases between the two germline ends. The CDR3 nucleotides are TGCAGTGCTAGAGGGGGGAACTCCTACAATGAGCAGTTCTTC. Translating it yields CSARGGNSYNEQFF.

This clonotype was counted between two and nine times. The V gene is TRBV5-1, the J gene TRBJ2-2; D is unclear. This CDR3 region has 12 residues. The V end lost 3 bases, the J end lost 6 bases, and 6 bases lay between the germline ends. Germline V gene sequence: CDR1 SGHRS, CDR2 YFSETQ. The CDR3, as DNA: TGCGCCAGCAGCTGGGCAGCCGGGGAGCTGTTTTTT. It yields the protein CASSWAAGELFF.